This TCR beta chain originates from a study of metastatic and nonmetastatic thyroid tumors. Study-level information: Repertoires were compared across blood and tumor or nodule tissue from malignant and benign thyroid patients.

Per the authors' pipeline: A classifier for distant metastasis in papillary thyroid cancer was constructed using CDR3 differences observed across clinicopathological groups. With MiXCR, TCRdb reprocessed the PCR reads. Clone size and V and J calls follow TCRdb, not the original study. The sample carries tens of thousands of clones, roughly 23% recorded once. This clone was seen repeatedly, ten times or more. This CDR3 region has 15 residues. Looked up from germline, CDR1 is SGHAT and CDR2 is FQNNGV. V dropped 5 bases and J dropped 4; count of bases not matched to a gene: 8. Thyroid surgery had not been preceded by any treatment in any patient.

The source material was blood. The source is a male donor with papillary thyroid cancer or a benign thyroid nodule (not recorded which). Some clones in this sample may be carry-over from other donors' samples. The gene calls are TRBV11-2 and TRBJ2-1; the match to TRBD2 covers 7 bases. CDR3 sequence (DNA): TGTGCCAGCAGCCGGACCGGGACTACGTACAATGAGCAGTTCTTC. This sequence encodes CASSRTGTTYNEQFF.